Below, 26 T cell receptor beta chains from the same sample are listed, as sequenced in a study of T cell responses to AZD1222 COVID-19 vaccine. Clones were read by immunoSEQ multiplex PCR, and TCRdb kept only the in-frame ones, dropping some. The sample shows 95,000 to 110,000 clones, roughly 90% of them seen only once. The sequencing here drew on peripheral blood, taken on day 0 of AZD1222 vaccination. The receptor set was obtained from an adult in good health.

As concerns this clone: One junction end disagrees with the germline gene, perhaps due to a read error. The rearrangement uses TRBV28 and TRBJ1-2; a possible D gene is TRBD1 (6 bases). The CDR3 runs 13 residues. Looked up from germline, CDR1 is MDHEN and CDR2 is SYDVKM. The CDR3 region is CASRGGQHVLTKF. DNA for the CDR3: TGTGCCAGCAGAGGAGGACAGCATGTGTTGACCAAGTTC.

The chain recombines TRBV29-1 with TRBJ2-7, with 9 nucleotides matching TRBD2. The CDR3 runs to 13 residues. V was clipped by 4 bases and J by 2 bases; unmatched bases: 3. CDR1 is SQVTM, CDR2 ANQGSEA, per germline. The CDR3 spells CSVGSSGAYEQYF. The DNA of the CDR3 is TGCAGCGTTGGGTCTAGCGGGGCCTACGAGCAGTACTTC.

V is TRBV4-1 and J is TRBJ1-2; D is perhaps TRBD1 (5 bases). The germline CDR1 and CDR2 sequences are MGHRA and YSYEKL. The CDR3 covers 13 residues. V lost 1 base and J lost 6, with 9 bases in between. In nucleotides, the CDR3 is TGCGCCAGCAGCCAAGGGGACTTTAATGGCTACACCTTC. Residues: CASSQGDFNGYTF.

V usage is TRBV5-4 and J usage is TRBJ2-5; the D gene could be TRBD1 or TRBD2 (5 bases each). The V gene's germline CDR1 is SGHNT and CDR2 YYREEE (reference sequence). V was pared by 4 bases and J by 4 bases, with 14 bases between. The CDR3 runs to 14 residues. DNA for the CDR3: TGTGCCAGCAGCGTCGGGACGGCCCGAGAGACCCAGTACTTC. This gives the protein CASSVGTARETQYF.

The chain joins TRBV21-1 to TRBJ1-5. TRBV21-1 is flagged as a pseudogene. The CDR3 has 14 residues. CDR3 nucleotides: TGTGCCAGCATAGGGCTAGCGACGTATCAGCCCCAGCATTTT. This sequence encodes CASIGLATYQPQHF.

V and J are TRBV4-2 and TRBJ2-4; D tentatively fits TRBD1 or TRBD2 (5 bases each). This CDR3 is built from 13 residues. Trimming took off 2 bases at V and 16 bases at J, with 18 bases between the two ends. Germline V CDR1 and CDR2: LGHNA, YNFKEQ. CDR3 in DNA: TGTGCCAGCAGCCAACGTGGGACGGAAGAACCTTACTTC. Residues: CASSQRGTEEPYF.

The chain uses TRBV4-3 and TRBJ2-2, with TRBD2 matching over 12 bases. This CDR3 is 16 amino acids long. Per germline, CDR1 LGHNA and CDR2 YSLEER. V shed 4 bases, J shed 7 bases, and the junction held 7 bases outside the gene matches. The CDR3: CASSLTSGSVGGELFF. The CDR3, as DNA: TGCGCCAGCAGCCTGACTAGCGGGAGCGTTGGCGGGGAGCTGTTTTTT.

This clone was observed a few times. The chain is built from TRBV7-6 and TRBJ2-3; TRBD2 matches at 8 bases. V shed 6 bases, J shed 3 bases, and the junction held 5 bases outside the gene matches. This CDR3 spans 14 amino acids. Germline assignment: CDR1 SGHVS and CDR2 FNYEAQ. CDR3 residues: CASSQLAGTDTQYF. The CDR3 bases are TGTGCCAGCAGTCAGCTAGCGGGTACAGATACGCAGTATTTT.

The chain is built from TRBV2 and TRBJ2-2; tentatively, D is TRBD2 (6 bases). CDR3 length: 15 amino acids. The V gene lost 2 bases and the J gene lost 1 base, with 8 bases spanning the gap. Germline assignment: CDR1 SNHLY and CDR2 FYNNEI. CDR3 residues: CASSELARNTGELFF. The CDR3 bases are TGTGCCAGCAGTGAACTAGCGAGGAACACCGGGGAGCTGTTTTTT.

The gene calls are TRBV7-8 and TRBJ2-5; D is unresolved. With 5 bases removed from V and 0 bases from J, the gap between germline ends came to 22 bases. The CDR3 length is 18 residues. Germline loops: CDR1 SGHVS, CDR2 FQNEAQ. In DNA form, the CDR3 reads TGTGCCAGCAGCCCGACTGTTCGACACGGAAAGTACCAAGAGACCCAGTACTTC. It translates to CASSPTVRHGKYQETQYF.

The chain joins TRBV7-9 to TRBJ2-7; D not resolved. V lost 4 bases to trimming and J lost 1 base, with 14 bases between them. The length of the CDR3 is 15 residues. CDR1 SEHNR and CDR2 FQNEAQ come from the germline V gene (reference sequence). The CDR3 is CASSSPDIRSYEQYF. As DNA, the CDR3 is TGTGCCAGCAGCTCACCCGACATCAGATCCTACGAGCAGTACTTC.

The V and J genes are TRBV30 and TRBJ1-4, with TRBD1 as a possible D gene (6 bases). This CDR3 is 16 amino acids long. Germline lookup yields CDR1 GTSNPN and CDR2 SVGIG (reference sequence). Trimming took 2 bases from V and 6 from J, leaving 19 bases between them. CDR3 sequence: CAWSRAGQNSYEKLFF. The CDR3 DNA is TGTGCCTGGAGTCGGGCAGGACAGAATTCTTATGAAAAACTGTTTTTT.

This clone has only a few counts. V usage is TRBV18 and J usage is TRBJ1-1; 10 bases are a match to TRBD1. Germline CDR1 and CDR2: KGHSH and LQKENI. V shed 5 bases, J shed 4 bases, and the junction held 4 bases outside the gene matches. The CDR3 length is 14 residues. This CDR3 is CASSTGQGGTEAFF. The CDR3 nucleotides read TGTGCCAGCTCAACTGGACAGGGGGGCACTGAAGCTTTCTTT.

The rearrangement links TRBV7-8 to TRBJ2-3; D is uncertain. The germline CDR1 and CDR2 sequences are SGHVS and FQNEAQ. The V end lost 3 bases, the J end lost 3 bases, and 7 bases lay between the germline ends. The CDR3 runs 13 residues. CDR3 region: CASSFGQTDTQYF. Here the CDR3 DNA reads TGTGCCAGCAGCTTCGGCCAAACAGATACGCAGTATTTT. The whole variable domain, remainder taken from reference TRBV7-8 and TRBJ2-3, is GAGVSQSPRYKVAKRGQDVALRCDPISGHVSLFWYQQALGQGPEFLTYFQNEAQLDKSGLPSDRFFAERPEGSVSTLKIQRTQQEDSAVYLCASSFGQTDTQYFGPGTRLTVL.

The chain recombines TRBV3-1 (or the pseudogene TRBV3-2) with TRBJ2-2, with 10 bases matching TRBD2. The V segment lost 1 base and the J segment 2 bases; nucleotides outside the gene matches: 4. The germline CDR1 and CDR2 sequences are LGHDT and YNNKEL (reference sequence). The CDR3 length is 17 residues. Here the CDR3 reads CASSQGLAGVNTGELFF. CDR3 in DNA: TGTGCCAGCAGCCAAGGGCTAGCGGGAGTTAACACCGGGGAGCTGTTTTTT.

The chain combines TRBV24-1 with TRBJ2-7, with unresolved D. V lost 1 base and J lost 6, with 9 bases in between. Germline-derived CDR1 and CDR2 are KGHDR and SFDVKD. This CDR3 has 13 amino acids. In nucleotides, the CDR3 is TGTGCCACCAGTGATTTTGGGTCCCCCGAGCAGTACTTC. Residues: CATSDFGSPEQYF.

The chain joins TRBV3-1 (or the pseudogene TRBV3-2) to TRBJ2-3; TRBD2 agrees at 8 bases. The junction had 6 bases not matched to a gene; V was cut back by 0 bases and J by 1 base. Germline V lookup: CDR1 LGHDT, CDR2 YNNKEL (reference sequence). The CDR3 runs to 17 residues. In DNA, the CDR3 is TGTGCCAGCAGCCAAGACCCAGCGGGAGTAGGCACAGATACGCAGTATTTT. It translates to CASSQDPAGVGTDTQYF.

V usage is TRBV27 and J usage is TRBJ1-1; no clear D. The CDR3 is made up of 16 amino acids. Germline CDR1 reads MNHEY; CDR2 reads SMNVEV (reference sequence). V was pared by 2 bases and J by 2 bases, with 15 bases between. DNA for the CDR3: TGTGCCAGCAGTTTAGTATGGGGATCGTTTAACACTGAAGCTTTCTTT. The encoded protein is CASSLVWGSFNTEAFF.

This rearrangement joins TRBV7-3 to TRBJ1-1, with a weak D call TRBD1 (5 bases). This CDR3 has 14 residues. V lost 1 base to trimming and J lost 4 bases, with 10 bases between them. Per the germline V gene, CDR1 is SGHTA and CDR2 is FQGTGA. The CDR3 DNA reads as TGTGCCAGCAGCTTAAATCCAGGGCCCACTGAAGCTTTCTTT. This codes for CASSLNPGPTEAFF.

This chain links TRBV20-1 with TRBJ2-1, with 8 positions matching TRBD2. The CDR3 totals 10 residues. Germline loops: CDR1 DFQATT, CDR2 SNEGSKA (reference sequence). J lost 14 bases, V lost 0 bases, and 0 bases had no gene match. CDR3 loop: CSAREREEFF. In DNA form, the CDR3 reads TGCAGTGCTAGAGAGCGGGAGGAGTTCTTC.

This clone was seen a few times. The chain carries TRBV28 and TRBJ1-6; D gene unclear. This CDR3 is built from 14 residues. Germline loops: CDR1 MDHEN, CDR2 SYDVKM. The germline V and J ends were trimmed by 2 bases and 5 bases, with 7 bases remaining between them. CDR3 DNA: TGTGCCAGCAGTTTACTTCGAAATAATTCACCCCTCCACTTT. Translation gives CASSLLRNNSPLHF. The complete variable domain, with remaining parts taken from reference TRBV28 and TRBJ1-6, reads DVKVTQSSRYLVKRTGEKVFLECVQDMDHENMFWYRQDPGLGLRLIYFSYDVKMKEKGDIPEGYSVSREKKERFSLILESASTNQTSMYLCASSLLRNNSPLHFGNGTRLTVT.

The rearrangement uses TRBV19 and TRBJ2-1; TRBD2 matches 7 bases. The CDR3 runs 17 residues. CDR1 LNHDA and CDR2 SQIVND come from the germline V gene (reference sequence). Losses at the gene ends were 7 bases for V and 4 bases for J; bases not matched to a gene: 16. The CDR3 spells CASKARGRALGYNEQFF. CDR3 nucleotides: TGTGCCAGTAAAGCCAGAGGGAGGGCCTTGGGGTACAATGAGCAGTTCTTC.

The V and J genes are TRBV7-2 and TRBJ1-1, with a weak D call TRBD1 (5 bases). From germline, CDR1 is SGHTA and CDR2 FQGNSA. Trimming left V 5 bases short and J 0 bases short, with 7 bases between. CDR3 length: 13 amino acids. The CDR3 reads CASSRDVNTEAFF. The CDR3, as DNA: TGTGCCAGCAGCAGGGACGTGAACACTGAAGCTTTCTTT. The full variable domain, completed using reference TRBV7-2 and TRBJ1-1, is GAGVSQSPSNKVTEKGKDVELRCDPISGHTALYWYRQSLGQGLEFLIYFQGNSAPDKSGLPSDRFSAERTGGSVSTLTIQRTQQEDSAVYLCASSRDVNTEAFFGQGTRLTVV.

V and J are TRBV19 and TRBJ1-5, with 8 nucleotides matching TRBD1. The CDR3 is made up of 16 amino acids. Germline CDR1 is LNHDA and CDR2 is SQIVND (reference sequence). Germline trimming cut 6 bases from V and 3 bases from J; bases unmatched to any gene: 10. The CDR3 DNA is TGTGCCAGTAGCCTCAGGGGGCAAACGGACAATCAGCCCCAGCATTTT. It specifies CASSLRGQTDNQPQHF. The full variable domain, in which reference TRBV19 and TRBJ1-5 provide the parts outside the CDR3, is DGGITQSPKYLFRKEGQNVTLSCEQNLNHDAMYWYRQDPGQGLRLIYYSQIVNDFQKGDIAEGYSVSREKKESFPLTVTSAQKNPTAFYLCASSLRGQTDNQPQHFGDGTRLSIL.

V usage is TRBV18 and J usage is TRBJ1-1; the D is unclear. V shed 4 bases and J shed 7 bases, with 10 bases lying between them. CDR3 length: 12 amino acids. Germline CDR1 and CDR2: KGHSH and LQKENI. The DNA for the CDR3 is TGTGCCAGCTCACTCAATCGGGATGAAGCTTTCTTT. Its protein is CASSLNRDEAFF.

V usage is TRBV6-5 and J usage is TRBJ1-1, with D hard to call. Germline V CDR1 and CDR2: MNHEY, SVGAGI. CDR3 length: 11 amino acids. V shed 7 bases and J shed 11 bases, with 14 bases lying between them. CDR3 DNA sequence: TGTGCCAGCAAGTTAGGGCATGGCGCTTTCTTT. It codes for CASKLGHGAFF.